The 27 T cell receptor beta chains reported below all come from one sample, sequenced in a study of cytomegalovirus exposure and HLA in healthy donors (TCRdb year 2017). Libraries were prepared through the immunoSEQ multiplex PCR assay. A mixture of 60 forward primers for TCR Vbeta segments and 13 reverse primers for TCR Jbeta segments was used in the multiplex PCR. The table comes from immuneACCESS by way of TCRdb, which keeps in-frame sequences with V and J called. Part of the clones is missing from these tables; in studies checked, under half for an unresolved V gene and the rest for unknown reasons. The sample yields more than 65,000 clones; about three quarters were counted once. The biggest ten clones account for 4.5% to 7% of the sample. The sequenced sample was PBMCs. The receptors here all came from a female donor in good health and CMV-seronegative.

This clone was observed a handful of times. The chain recombines TRBV5-4 with TRBJ2-2; 7 bases are shared with TRBD2. With V trimmed by 4 bases and J by 3 bases, 6 bases remained unmatched. This CDR3 has 15 residues. CDR1 SGHNT and CDR2 YYREEE come from the germline V gene (reference sequence). CDR3 region: CASSKGGRDTGELFF. The CDR3, as DNA: TGTGCCAGCAGCAAGGGAGGGAGAGACACCGGGGAGCTGTTTTTT.

This sequence joins TRBV7-2 and TRBJ2-7; 11 bases line up with TRBD2. Germline loops: CDR1 SGHTA, CDR2 FQGNSA. Trimming at V came to 5 bases and at J to 1 base, leaving 4 bases not matched to a gene. This CDR3 has 15 residues. CDR3 amino acids: CASSITSGSSYEQYF. The DNA of the CDR3 is TGTGCCAGCAGCATAACTAGCGGGAGTTCCTACGAGCAGTACTTC.

V usage is TRBV5-6 and J usage is TRBJ2-5, with D tentatively TRBD2 (6 bases). Trimming took 0 bases from V and 4 from J, leaving 7 bases between them. Germline V gene sequence: CDR1 SGHDT, CDR2 YYEEEE. The CDR3 runs to 13 residues. The CDR3 is CASSLVGGETQYF. The DNA of the CDR3 is TGTGCCAGCAGCTTGGTGGGGGGAGAGACCCAGTACTTC.

The rearrangement links TRBV28 to TRBJ1-1; 7 bases line up with TRBD1. The CDR3 has 15 residues. Germline V gives CDR1 MDHEN, CDR2 SYDVKM. Unmatched junction bases numbered 6, after V lost 5 bases and J lost 0 bases. The CDR3 sequence: CASSPRDSMNTEAFF. In DNA, the CDR3 is TGTGCCAGCAGTCCACGGGACAGCATGAACACTGAAGCTTTCTTT.

The chain carries TRBV6-5 and TRBJ2-7, with D perhaps TRBD2 (6 bases). Germline CDR1 reads MNHEY; CDR2 reads SVGAGI. CDR3 length equals 16 residues. The V and J ends lost 0 bases and 6 bases respectively, with 18 bases between them. The CDR3 loop reads CASSYSGGTGVGEQYF. Written as DNA, the CDR3 is TGTGCCAGCAGTTACTCAGGCGGGACTGGGGTCGGCGAGCAGTACTTC.

The chain carries TRBV29-1 and TRBJ1-4; D remains ambiguous. The CDR3 runs 12 residues. Germline assignment: CDR1 SQVTM and CDR2 ANQGSEA. Trimming left V 7 bases short and J 3 bases short, with 9 bases between. DNA for the CDR3: TGCAGCGGGGCCACAGCTAATGAAAAACTGTTTTTT. Its protein product is CSGATANEKLFF.

This sequence joins TRBV6-1 and TRBJ1-5; D gene uncertain. This CDR3 region has 14 residues. The ends were cut back, 8 bases at V and 6 bases at J, with 17 bases in the middle. Germline V gene sequence: CDR1 MNHNS, CDR2 SASEGT. In DNA, the CDR3 is TGTGCCAGCCTGGGCAGCCCCCAAAGTCAGCCCCAGCATTTT. Its translation: CASLGSPQSQPQHF.

The chain carries TRBV28 and TRBJ2-1, with D possibly matching TRBD2 (5 bases). V was cut by 5 bases and J by 6 bases, with 5 bases left in between. CDR3 length: 11 amino acids. Germline CDR1 reads MDHEN; CDR2 reads SYDVKM. The CDR3 sequence: CASSLANEQFF. The CDR3 nucleotides read TGTGCCAGCAGTCTAGCCAATGAGCAGTTCTTC.

This clone came up a few times. The rearrangement uses TRBV28 and TRBJ1-4; possible D gene TRBD1, 5 bases. V was pared by 3 bases and J by 7 bases, with 9 bases between. CDR3 length equals 13 residues. The germline gives CDR1 MDHEN, CDR2 SYDVKM. The CDR3 sequence: CASSLGGTEKLFF. CDR3 nucleotide sequence: TGTGCCAGCAGTTTGGGGGGGACTGAAAAACTGTTTTTT.

This rearrangement joins TRBV5-4 to TRBJ2-2, with TRBD1 identical over 8 bases. The CDR3 consists of 16 residues. Per germline, CDR1 SGHNT and CDR2 YYREEE (reference sequence). The V segment lost 5 bases and the J segment 6 bases; nucleotides outside the gene matches: 12. This chain's CDR3 is CASRSGQGIFPGELFF. In DNA form, the CDR3 reads TGTGCCAGCAGAAGTGGACAGGGTATCTTTCCCGGGGAGCTGTTTTTT. The whole variable domain, remainder taken from reference TRBV5-4 and TRBJ2-2, is ETGVTQSPTHLIKTRGQQVTLRCSSQSGHNTVSWYQQALGQGPQFIFQYYREEENGRGNFPPRFSGLQFPNYSSELNVNALELDDSALYLCASRSGQGIFPGELFFGEGSRLTVL.

CDR3 DNA sequence: TGCGCCAGCAGCGGCCGGGGTTCCTACAATGAGCAGTTCTTC. Translation: CASSGRGSYNEQFF. The chain links TRBV5-1 to TRBJ2-1; perhaps TRBD2 as D (5 bases). The CDR3 loop spans 14 amino acids. The germline V gene encodes CDR1 SGHRS and CDR2 YFSETQ. Trimming took off 4 bases at V and 1 base at J, with 9 bases between the two ends.

V usage is TRBV4-2 and J usage is TRBJ2-6; 12 nucleotides match TRBD2. The CDR3 spans 20 residues. V trimming: 0 bases; J trimming: 0 bases; junction bases outside the gene matches: 6. CDR1 LGHNA and CDR2 YNFKEQ come from the germline V gene. CDR3 region: CASSQEELAGGRSGANVLTF. The CDR3, as DNA: TGTGCCAGCAGCCAAGAGGAACTAGCGGGGGGTCGCTCTGGGGCCAACGTCCTGACTTTC.

V is TRBV28 and J is TRBJ2-2; the match to TRBD1 covers 9 bases. Germline V lookup: CDR1 MDHEN, CDR2 SYDVKM. The length of the CDR3 is 14 residues. V lost 6 bases to trimming and J lost 7 bases; unmatched junction nucleotides: 6. The CDR3 DNA follows: TGTGCCAGCAGACTACAGGGGGCTGGCGGGGAGCTGTTTTTT. This codes for CASRLQGAGGELFF.

This chain connects TRBV4-3 to TRBJ2-1; 9 positions agree with TRBD2. The CDR3 covers 17 residues. Germline V gene lookup returns CDR1 LGHNA and CDR2 YSLEER. V lost 0 bases, J lost 3 bases, and 6 bases stayed unmatched. The CDR3 protein is CASSQDGRGGFYNEQFF. The CDR3 bases are TGCGCCAGCAGCCAAGATGGGCGGGGGGGCTTCTACAATGAGCAGTTCTTC.

The V gene is TRBV5-6, the J gene TRBJ2-1, with D tentatively TRBD2 (6 bases). With 4 bases removed from V and 10 bases from J, the gap between germline ends came to 15 bases. The CDR3 is 13 residues long. Germline CDR1 is SGHDT and CDR2 is YYEEEE. The CDR3 is CASSPGPTSEQFF. The CDR3 nucleotides are TGTGCCAGCAGCCCGGGGCCTACTAGCGAGCAGTTCTTC.

The chain carries TRBV19 and TRBJ1-1, with a weak D call TRBD1 (5 bases). Germline V gene data show CDR1 as LNHDA and CDR2 as SQIVND (reference sequence). Trimming stripped 7 bases from V and 0 bases from J, with 12 bases between. CDR3 length: 14 amino acids. DNA for the CDR3: TGTGCCAGTACCAAAGGGGAATTGAACACTGAAGCTTTCTTT. This translates into CASTKGELNTEAFF.

J is TRBJ1-6 and V is TRBV28, with D unclear. Trimming cost V 6 bases and J 9 bases, with 9 bases left between them. This CDR3 region has 12 residues. Germline-derived CDR1 and CDR2 are MDHEN and SYDVKM. DNA of the CDR3: TGTGCCAGCAGCCCAGCGGGTTCACCCCTCCACTTT. Residues: CASSPAGSPLHF.

This chain links TRBV29-1 with TRBJ1-1; 7 bases agree with TRBD1. This CDR3 has 13 residues. Germline assignment: CDR1 SQVTM and CDR2 ANQGSEA. Unmatched junction bases numbered 6, after V lost 4 bases and J lost 4 bases. CDR3 sequence: CSVAGGNSTEAFF. The DNA for the CDR3 is TGCAGCGTTGCAGGGGGAAATAGCACTGAAGCTTTCTTT.

This chain joins TRBV19 and TRBJ1-2; 8 positions match TRBD1. The trim removed 5 bases at V and 4 bases at J, leaving 12 bases unmatched. The CDR3 is 16 residues long. CDR1 LNHDA and CDR2 SQIVND come from the germline V gene (reference sequence). CDR3 in DNA: TGTGCCAGTAGTTCGCGGACAGGGATCGGGGGCTATGGCTACACCTTC. As protein: CASSSRTGIGGYGYTF.

The chain carries TRBV19 and TRBJ2-2; 14 nucleotides align to TRBD2. The CDR3 sequence is 16 residues long. The germline gives CDR1 LNHDA, CDR2 SQIVND (reference sequence). V shed 4 bases, J shed 7 bases, and the junction held 5 bases outside the gene matches. In DNA form, the CDR3 reads TGTGCCAGTAGTACAGGGACTAGCGGGAGCTTCGGGGAGCTGTTTTTT. It codes for CASSTGTSGSFGELFF.

This chain connects TRBV30 to TRBJ2-7; TRBD1 matches 10 bases. The germline CDR1 and CDR2 sequences are GTSNPN and SVGIG (reference sequence). J was trimmed by 2 bases and V by 5 bases; bases with no gene match: 9. The CDR3 is 15 amino acids. The DNA for the CDR3 is TGTGCCTGGGGACGGTGGGACAGGGGAACCTACGAGCAGTACTTC. As protein: CAWGRWDRGTYEQYF.

This clone counts as medium-sized. The sample carries other DNA sequences with the same CDR3. The chain uses TRBV27 and TRBJ2-7, with 8 positions matching TRBD1. The CDR3 covers 13 residues. Germline CDR1 reads MNHEY; CDR2 reads SMNVEV (reference sequence). Germline trimming cut 6 bases from V and 4 bases from J; bases unmatched to any gene: 5. In DNA form, the CDR3 reads TGTGCCAGCAGGGGGACAGGTGGGTACGAGCAGTACTTC. Translation gives CASRGTGGYEQYF.

CDR3 bases: TGTGCCAGCACCCCGTCGGCGGCGGGCTGGGAGACCCAGTACTTC. Translating it yields CASTPSAAGWETQYF. This chain links TRBV7-2 with TRBJ2-5, with D possibly matching TRBD2 (5 bases). The CDR3 has 15 amino acids. The V end lost 7 bases, the J end lost 5 bases, and 20 bases lay between the germline ends. Per the germline V gene, CDR1 is SGHTA and CDR2 is FQGNSA.

The chain carries TRBV2 and TRBJ1-2, with 7 bases identical to TRBD1. From germline, CDR1 is SNHLY and CDR2 FYNNEI. This CDR3 comprises 15 residues. The junction had 16 bases not matched to a gene; V was cut back by 8 bases and J by 7 bases. Written as DNA, the CDR3 is TGTGCCAGCGACTTCTACGGAGAGACAGGGAGTGGCTACACCTTC. This sequence encodes CASDFYGETGSGYTF.

The chain links TRBV30 to TRBJ2-5, with D unclear. This CDR3 comprises 12 residues. Between the trimmed V and J ends, which lost 0 bases and 2 bases, there was a span of 4 bases. Germline V gene lookup returns CDR1 GTSNPN and CDR2 SVGIG (reference sequence). The CDR3 bases are TGTGCCTGGAGTGTAACTCAAGAGACCCAGTACTTC. As protein: CAWSVTQETQYF.

The V gene is TRBV27, the J gene TRBJ2-1; 8 bases match TRBD2. Germline V gene sequence: CDR1 MNHEY, CDR2 SMNVEV (reference sequence). This CDR3 is 19 amino acids long. V lost 5 bases to trimming and J lost 7 bases; unmatched junction nucleotides: 22. CDR3 in DNA: TGTGCCAGCAGTACCCGGACAGTCCGCGGGGGGCCCTTGGAAAATGAGCAGTTCTTC. It yields the protein CASSTRTVRGGPLENEQFF.

The rearrangement joins TRBV27 to TRBJ1-2; 9 bases are shared with TRBD1. Per the germline V gene, CDR1 is MNHEY and CDR2 is SMNVEV (reference sequence). After removal of 2 bases from V and 6 bases from J, the junction contained 4 bases not matched to a gene. The CDR3 is 14 amino acids. The CDR3 spells CASSLGDRVDGYTF. CDR3 DNA sequence: TGTGCCAGCAGTTTAGGGGACAGGGTGGATGGCTACACCTTC.